The entry below gives a single TCR beta chain sequence along with its context. Its antigen remains unknown. TCR alpha and beta CDR3 regions were amplified from RNA using iRepertoire nested multiplex PCR. Tissue mRNA or PBMC total RNA, 100-400 ng, went into one-step reverse transcription and amplification. TCRdb re-called the multiplex PCR reads through MiXCR, storing one row per CDR3 protein. Altogether approximately 190,000 distinct CDR3 sequences are present, roughly a third being singletons, with the ten largest covering around 20%. The sample originates from a study of glioma-infiltrating T cells. The study, taken as a whole, reports: Tissue-blood divergence was below expectation in non-neoplastic patients, above in gliomas. Only very few CDR3 sequences appeared in both tissue and blood.

This TCR was sampled from a human donor with low-grade glioma or glioblastoma, undergoing nonglioma brain surgery, or in good health (not recorded which). The sequencing sample was made of glioma tissue, nonneoplastic brain tissue, or PBMCs (not recorded which).

DNA for the CDR3: TGTGCCAGCAGCTTGGAGATACGGGAAGAGACCCAGTACTTC. Translated, it gives CASSLEIREETQYF. The chain employs TRBV5-4 and TRBJ2-5; the D is unclear. The V end lost 0 bases, the J end lost 3 bases, and 9 bases lay between the germline ends. CDR1 and CDR2 from the germline V gene are SGHNT and YYREEE (reference sequence). CDR3 length: 14 residues.